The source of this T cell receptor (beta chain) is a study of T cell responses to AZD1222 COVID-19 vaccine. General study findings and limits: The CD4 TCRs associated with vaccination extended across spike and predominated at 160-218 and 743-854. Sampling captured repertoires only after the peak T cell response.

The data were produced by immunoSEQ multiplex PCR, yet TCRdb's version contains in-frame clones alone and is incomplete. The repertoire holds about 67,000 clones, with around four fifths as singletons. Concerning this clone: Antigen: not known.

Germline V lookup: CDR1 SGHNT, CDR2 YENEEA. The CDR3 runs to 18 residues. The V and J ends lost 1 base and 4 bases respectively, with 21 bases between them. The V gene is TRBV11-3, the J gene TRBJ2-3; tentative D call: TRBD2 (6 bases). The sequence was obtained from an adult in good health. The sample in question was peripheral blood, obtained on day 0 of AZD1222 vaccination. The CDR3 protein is CASSLGNRGLPGPDTQYF. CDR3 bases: TGTGCCAGCAGCTTAGGTAATAGGGGACTCCCGGGCCCAGATACGCAGTATTTT.